This T cell receptor beta chain originates from a study of T cell responses to AZD1222 COVID-19 vaccine. The study's findings and limits: The study reported that nearly half of spike-specific TCRs target unmutated variant regions. The span of vaccine-associated CD4 TCRs extended across spike, with dominance at 160-218 and 743-854. Donors were chiefly white British, with a greater number of females, and clonal diversity was perhaps underestimated.

Worth noting for this clone: The antigen remains unidentified.

CDR3 length equals 13 residues. Germline values: CDR1 LGHNA, CDR2 YSLEER. The V end was cut by 3 bases, the J end by 1 base, with 6 bases between. Profiled with immunoSEQ multiplex PCR; TCRdb holds only in-frame clones, not every one. The sample has tens of thousands of clones, roughly 90% seen once. The material was peripheral blood, obtained on day 0 of AZD1222 vaccination. The chain couples TRBV4-3 to TRBJ1-1; D gene unclear. The TCR originated in an adult in good health. The CDR3 spells CASSQNSNTEAFF. CDR3 bases: TGCGCCAGCAGCCAGAACTCGAACACTGAAGCTTTCTTT.